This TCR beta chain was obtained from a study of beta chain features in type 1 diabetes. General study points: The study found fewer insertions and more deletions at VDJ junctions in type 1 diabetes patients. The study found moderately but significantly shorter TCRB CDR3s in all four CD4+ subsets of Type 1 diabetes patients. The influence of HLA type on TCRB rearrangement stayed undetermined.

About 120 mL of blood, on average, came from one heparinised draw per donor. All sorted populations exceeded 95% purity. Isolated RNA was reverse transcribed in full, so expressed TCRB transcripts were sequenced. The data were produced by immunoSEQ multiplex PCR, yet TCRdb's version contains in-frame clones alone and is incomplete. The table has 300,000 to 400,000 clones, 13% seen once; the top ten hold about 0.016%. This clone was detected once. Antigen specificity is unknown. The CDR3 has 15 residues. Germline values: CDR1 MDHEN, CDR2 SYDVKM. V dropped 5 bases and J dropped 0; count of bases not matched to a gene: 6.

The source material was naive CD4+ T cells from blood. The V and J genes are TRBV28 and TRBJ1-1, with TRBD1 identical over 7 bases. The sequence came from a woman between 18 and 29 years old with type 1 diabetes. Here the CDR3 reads CASSPWGQMNTEAFF. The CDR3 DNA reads TGTGCCAGCAGTCCTTGGGGACAGATGAACACTGAAGCTTTCTTT.